The 17 T cell receptor beta chains given below trace back to one sample, sequenced in a study of neurological immune-mediated disorders. A single record per CDR3 protein comes from TCRdb applying MiXCR to the 5' RACE reads. The sample yields more than 55,000 distinct CDR3 sequences, roughly 10% seen once. The sample's time point: longitudinal time-point 2. Sequenced: PBMCs. The receptors here all came from a man aged 25-45 years in good health.

This clonotype has a count of ten or more. The V and J genes are TRBV12-3 or TRBV12-4 and TRBJ2-3; TRBD2 agrees at 8 bases. This CDR3 is built from 20 residues. V lost 6 bases to trimming and J lost 0 bases; unmatched junction nucleotides: 20. The CDR3 loop is CASRPTWGLEPSGSTDTQYF. CDR3 nucleotides: TGTGCCAGCAGGCCTACTTGGGGCCTCGAACCTAGCGGGAGCACAGATACGCAGTATTTT.

Ten or more counts support this clonotype. V and J are TRBV20-1 and TRBJ1-6; D is undetermined. The V end was cut by 3 bases, the J end by 7 bases, with 13 bases between. CDR1 is DFQATT, CDR2 SNEGSKA, per germline (reference sequence). The CDR3 consists of 14 residues. The CDR3 coding sequence is TGCAGTGCTAGTGATCGAGGGTACAATTCACCCCTCCACTTT. Translation gives CSASDRGYNSPLHF.

This clonotype was recorded many times. The CDR3 loop reads CSASSGGVGNTIYF. CDR3 nucleotide sequence: TGCAGTGCTAGTTCAGGGGGCGTAGGAAACACCATATATTTT. The chain carries TRBV20-1 and TRBJ1-3, with TRBD1 identical over 8 bases. Germline-derived CDR1 and CDR2 are DFQATT and SNEGSKA (reference sequence). The CDR3 sequence is 14 residues long. The junction had 5 bases not matched to a gene; V was cut back by 3 bases and J by 4 bases.

This rearrangement joins TRBV20-1 to TRBJ1-4; the D gene is possibly TRBD1 (5 bases). The CDR3 loop spans 14 amino acids. Germline CDR1 is DFQATT and CDR2 is SNEGSKA (reference sequence). Trimming stripped 3 bases from V and 5 bases from J, with 13 bases between. CDR3: CSASVGTENEKLFF. The CDR3 DNA reads as TGCAGTGCTAGTGTCGGGACCGAAAATGAAAAACTGTTTTTT.

This clonotype showed up many times. V gene TRBV25-1 combines with J gene TRBJ2-3; a weak D match, TRBD1 (5 bases). Looked up from germline, CDR1 is MGHDK and CDR2 is SYGVNS. V gave up 4 bases and J gave up 2 bases, with 22 bases separating them. The CDR3 has 18 residues. This CDR3 is CASSGPPGRAGDTDTQYF. The CDR3 region has the DNA TGTGCCAGCAGTGGGCCCCCCGGCAGGGCCGGCGACACAGATACGCAGTATTTT. Based on the CDR3 plus reference TRBV25-1 and TRBJ2-3, the full variable domain is EADIYQTPRYLVIGTGKKITLECSQTMGHDKMYWYQQDPGMELHLIHYSYGVNSTEKGDLSSESTVSRIRTEHFPLTLESARPSHTSQYLCASSGPPGRAGDTDTQYFGPGTRLTVL.

This clonotype was observed many times. In DNA form, the CDR3 reads TGTGCCACCAGTGGCCCGACTAGCGGGAGGGCCCCAGATACGCAGTATTTT. The encoded protein is CATSGPTSGRAPDTQYF. The genes are TRBV24-1 and TRBJ2-3, with 14 bases fitting TRBD2. CDR3 size: 17 residues. Trimming took 5 bases from V and 4 from J; bases not matched to a gene: 7. CDR1 and CDR2 from the germline V gene are KGHDR and SFDVKD.

This clonotype was recorded many times. V gene TRBV12-3 or TRBV12-4 combines with J gene TRBJ2-5; the match to TRBD2 covers 8 bases. This CDR3 comprises 13 residues. Trimming removed 7 bases from V and 9 bases from J; junction bases left unmatched: 10. The CDR3 here is CASTSAGVGSQYF. As DNA, the CDR3 is TGTGCCAGCACCTCAGCGGGAGTTGGGTCCCAGTACTTC.

This clonotype was detected ten times or more. The CDR3 DNA sequence: TGTGCCAGCAGCGAAAATCAAGAGACCCAGTACTTC. Amino acid sequence: CASSENQETQYF. The gene calls are TRBV9 and TRBJ2-5; no clear D. CDR3 length equals 12 residues. Trimming took 3 bases from V and 2 from J, leaving 5 bases between them. CDR1 and CDR2 (germline): SGDLS, YYNGEE.

This clonotype was counted many times. This sequence joins TRBV15 and TRBJ2-3; no reliable D call. The CDR3 covers 15 residues. The germline CDR1 and CDR2 sequences are LNHNV and YYDKDF (reference sequence). Trimming pared 5 bases from V and 0 bases from J, leaving 12 bases between. The CDR3 here is CATSPSYGSTDTQYF. CDR3 DNA sequence: TGTGCCACCAGCCCCTCTTACGGAAGCACAGATACGCAGTATTTT.

This clonotype was detected ten times or more. The chain carries TRBV7-3 and TRBJ2-1; TRBD2 aligns across 9 bases. Looked up from germline, CDR1 is SGHTA and CDR2 is FQGTGA. This CDR3 spans 18 amino acids. V gave up 0 bases and J gave up 6 bases; unmatched junction bases: 12. The CDR3 sequence: CASSLTAYSGRVGNEQFF. CDR3 bases: TGTGCCAGCAGCTTAACTGCTTATAGCGGGAGAGTCGGCAATGAGCAGTTCTTC.

This clonotype was observed many times. This chain connects TRBV4-2 to TRBJ2-1; D perhaps matches TRBD2 (5 bases). Looked up from germline, CDR1 is LGHNA and CDR2 is YNFKEQ. V was pared by 0 bases and J by 4 bases, with 10 bases between. CDR3 length equals 15 residues. This CDR3 is CASSQDLREYNEQFF. As DNA, the CDR3 is TGTGCCAGCAGCCAAGATTTGAGGGAGTACAATGAGCAGTTCTTC.

The sample holds many counts of this clonotype. V and J are TRBV7-2 and TRBJ2-3, with 7 bases that match TRBD2. The CDR3 length is 16 residues. V dropped 4 bases and J dropped 0; count of bases not matched to a gene: 7. Germline-derived CDR1 and CDR2 are SGHTA and FQGNSA. Here the CDR3 reads CASSWGGGQSTDTQYF. CDR3 DNA sequence: TGTGCCAGCAGCTGGGGGGGGGGTCAAAGCACAGATACGCAGTATTTT.

There are many counts of this clonotype. The chain has TRBV9 and TRBJ1-2; no reliable D call. V dropped 0 bases and J dropped 8 bases, with 11 bases sitting between them. The CDR3 is made up of 13 amino acids. CDR1 SGDLS and CDR2 YYNGEE come from the germline V gene. CDR3 region: CASSVVGSGGYTF. For the CDR3, the DNA is TGTGCCAGCAGCGTAGTTGGGTCCGGCGGCTACACCTTC.

The sample holds many counts of this clonotype. The chain employs TRBV7-3 and TRBJ2-3; 9 nucleotides agree with TRBD2. Germline CDR1 is SGHTA and CDR2 is FQGTGA. After removal of 5 bases from V and 1 base from J, the junction contained 10 bases not matched to a gene. The CDR3 is 17 residues long. CDR3 region: CASSPSPWTSGTDTQYF. Here the CDR3 DNA reads TGTGCCAGCAGCCCGAGTCCTTGGACTAGCGGCACAGATACGCAGTATTTT.

This clonotype was counted at least ten times. The chain links TRBV6-4 to TRBJ2-3; no reliable D call. The V gene lost 3 bases and the J gene lost 0 bases, with 4 bases spanning the gap. CDR3 size: 13 residues. CDR1 and CDR2 (germline): MRHNA, SNTAGT. CDR3 loop: CASSERSTDTQYF. CDR3 DNA sequence: TGTGCCAGCAGTGAGCGGAGCACAGATACGCAGTATTTT.

This clonotype was detected many times. V gene TRBV7-2 combines with J gene TRBJ2-5; D not certain. V was clipped by 6 bases and J by 4 bases, with 18 bases between them. Germline V gene sequence: CDR1 SGHTA, CDR2 FQGNSA. There are 15 residues in the CDR3. The CDR3: CASRGALAERETQYF. The CDR3 DNA follows: TGTGCCAGCAGAGGAGCCCTTGCCGAGCGAGAGACCCAGTACTTC.

This clonotype appeared many times. This rearrangement joins TRBV10-2 to TRBJ2-7; D gene uncertain. The ends were cut back, 0 bases at V and 1 base at J, with 4 bases in the middle. The CDR3 length is 13 residues. Germline CDR1 is WSHSY and CDR2 is SAAADI. CDR3 nucleotide sequence: TGCGCCAGCAGTGAGTCGGGGTCCTACGAGCAGTACTTC. It encodes CASSESGSYEQYF.